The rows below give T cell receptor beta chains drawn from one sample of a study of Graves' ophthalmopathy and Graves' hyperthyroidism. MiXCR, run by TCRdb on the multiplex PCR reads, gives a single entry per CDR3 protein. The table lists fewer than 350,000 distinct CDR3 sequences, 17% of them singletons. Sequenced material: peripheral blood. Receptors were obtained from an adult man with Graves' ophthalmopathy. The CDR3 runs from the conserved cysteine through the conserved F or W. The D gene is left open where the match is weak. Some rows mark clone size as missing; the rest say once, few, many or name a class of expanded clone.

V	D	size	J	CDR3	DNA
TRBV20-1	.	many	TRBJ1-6	CSARDRAGGPLHF	TGCAGTGCTAGGGACCGAGCAGGAGGACCCCTCCACTTT
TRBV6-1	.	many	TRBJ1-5	CASSAGTAQPQHF	TGTGCCAGCAGTGCCGGGACTGCTCAGCCCCAGCATTTT
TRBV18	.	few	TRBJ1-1	CDSSPLVDKNTEAFF	TGTGACAGCTCACCCTTAGTTGACAAGAACACTGAAGCTTTCTTT
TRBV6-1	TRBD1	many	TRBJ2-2	CASSRGQGPTGELFF	TGTGCCAGCAGTAGAGGACAGGGACCCACCGGGGAGCTGTTTTTT
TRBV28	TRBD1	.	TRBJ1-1	CASSTGRGRAFF	TGTGCCAGCAGTACCGGGAGGGGGCGAGCTTTCTTT
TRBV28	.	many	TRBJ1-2	CATLAGGFGYTF	TGTGCCACCTTGGCCGGGGGCTTTGGCTACACCTTC
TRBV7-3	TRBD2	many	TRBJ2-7	CASSLSGGGFYEQYF	TGTGCCAGCAGCTTAAGTGGCGGGGGGTTCTACGAGCAGTACTTC
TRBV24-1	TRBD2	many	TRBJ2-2	CATSDEGLNTGELFF	TGTGCCACCAGTGACGAGGGACTAAACACCGGGGAGCTGTTTTTT
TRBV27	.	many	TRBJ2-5	CASSLEEDETQYF	TGTGCCAGCAGCCTCGAGGAAGACGAGACCCAGTACTTC
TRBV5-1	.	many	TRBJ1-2	CASSGRSGSTSYGYTF	TGCGCCAGCAGCGGGCGATCGGGCAGTACTTCTTATGGCTACACCTTC
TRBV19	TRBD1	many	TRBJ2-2	CANSLGTGGTGELFF	TGTGCCAATAGTCTCGGGACAGGGGGCACCGGGGAGCTGTTTTTT
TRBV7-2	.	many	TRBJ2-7	CASSSDPGQSYEQYF	TGTGCCAGCAGCTCCGACCCTGGACAGAGCTACGAGCAGTACTTC
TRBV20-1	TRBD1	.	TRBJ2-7	CSAYRDRAIEQYF	TGCAGTGCTTACCGGGACAGGGCAATCGAGCAGTACTTC
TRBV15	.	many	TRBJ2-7	CATSRARSYEQYF	TGTGCCACCAGCAGAGCTCGCTCCTACGAGCAGTACTTC
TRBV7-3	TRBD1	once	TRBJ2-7	CASSSYGTGPYEQYF	TGTGCCAGCAGCTCTTACGGGACAGGGCCCTACGAGCAGTACTTC
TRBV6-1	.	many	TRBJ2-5	CASSPWTARETQYF	TGTGCCAGCAGCCCTTGGACCGCCAGGGAGACCCAGTACTTC
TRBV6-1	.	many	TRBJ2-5	CASSGYLGETQYF	TGTGCCAGCAGTGGGTACTTGGGGGAGACCCAGTACTTC
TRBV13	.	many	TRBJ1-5	CASTHGNNQPQHF	TGTGCCAGCACCCACGGCAACAATCAGCCCCAGCATTTT
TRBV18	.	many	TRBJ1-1	CASSPPNDKKEAFF	TGTGCCAGCTCACCACCGAATGACAAAAAAGAAGCTTTCTTT
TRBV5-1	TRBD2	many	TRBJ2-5	CASRERGTQETQYF	TGCGCCAGCAGGGAGCGGGGGACCCAAGAGACCCAGTACTTC
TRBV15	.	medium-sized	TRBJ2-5	CATSSVGGETQYF	TGTGCCACCAGCAGTGTGGGAGGAGAGACCCAGTACTTC
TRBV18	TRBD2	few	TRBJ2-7	CASSPGAAGGPHEQYF	TGTGCCAGCTCCCCGGGTGCAGCGGGAGGGCCCCACGAGCAGTACTTC
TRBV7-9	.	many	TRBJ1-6	CASSLGGSGNSPLHF	TGTGCCAGCAGCTTAGGCGGGTCTGGGAATTCACCCCTCCACTTT
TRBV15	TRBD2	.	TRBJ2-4	CATSTYSGSKNIQYF	TGTGCCACCAGTACTTATAGCGGGTCTAAAAACATTCAGTACTTC